A single sample is the source of the 9 T cell receptor beta chains below, sequenced in a study of cytomegalovirus exposure and HLA in healthy donors. The PCR had 60 Vbeta and 13 Jbeta primers. Measured with immunoSEQ multiplex PCR; TCRdb has only the in-frame clones, and not every one. The data contain around 130,000 clones, about 75% of them singletons. The sequenced sample consisted of PBMCs. These receptors were taken from a woman between 35 and 50 years old in good health and CMV-seropositive.

This rearrangement joins TRBV28 to TRBJ2-6, with D unresolved. V gave up 2 bases and J gave up 2 bases, with 7 bases separating them. The CDR3 sequence is 15 residues long. From germline, CDR1 is MDHEN and CDR2 SYDVKM. The CDR3 is CASSLPRTGANVLTF. CDR3 coding DNA: TGTGCCAGCAGTTTACCCAGGACTGGGGCCAACGTCCTGACTTTC.

This chain connects TRBV7-9 to TRBJ2-1; 10 bases match TRBD2. CDR3 length: 14 amino acids. With 3 bases clipped from V and 9 bases from J, the junction kept 5 bases outside the gene matches. Germline-derived CDR1 and CDR2 are SEHNR and FQNEAQ (reference sequence). The CDR3 here is CASSLSGGAGEQFF. CDR3 DNA: TGTGCCAGCAGCTTGAGCGGGGGGGCCGGTGAGCAGTTCTTC.

The chain uses TRBV2 and TRBJ2-5; 8 bases map to TRBD1. V trimming: 6 bases; J trimming: 2 bases; junction bases outside the gene matches: 8. From germline, CDR1 is SNHLY and CDR2 FYNNEI. CDR3 size: 15 residues. The CDR3 loop reads CASSYWGQDQETQYF. For the CDR3, the DNA is TGTGCCAGCAGCTATTGGGGACAGGATCAAGAGACCCAGTACTTC.

The chain carries TRBV27 and TRBJ2-7; tentatively, D is TRBD1 (5 bases). The CDR3 totals 17 residues. V dropped 4 bases and J dropped 0 bases, with 19 bases sitting between them. Per the germline V gene, CDR1 is MNHEY and CDR2 is SMNVEV (reference sequence). The CDR3 is CASSSPVGQKSSYEQYF. The CDR3 nucleotides are TGTGCCAGCAGTTCCCCGGTGGGGCAGAAATCCTCCTACGAGCAGTACTTC.

The genes are TRBV9 and TRBJ1-2; TRBD1 might be the D (5 bases). Germline V gene lookup returns CDR1 SGDLS and CDR2 YYNGEE. The CDR3 extends over 17 amino acids. V was trimmed by 4 bases and J by 4 bases, leaving 23 bases between them. The chain's CDR3 is CASSQTAGTGPLYGYTF. The CDR3 bases are TGTGCCAGCAGCCAAACAGCAGGAACAGGACCCCTCTATGGCTACACCTTC.

The chain couples TRBV30 to TRBJ2-7; tentative D call: TRBD1 (5 bases). The V gene lost 0 bases and the J gene lost 2 bases, with 11 bases spanning the gap. Germline lookup yields CDR1 GTSNPN and CDR2 SVGIG (reference sequence). The CDR3 has 14 residues. The CDR3 protein is CAWSVSSGTYEQYF. The CDR3 DNA reads as TGTGCCTGGAGTGTATCTTCAGGGACCTACGAGCAGTACTTC.

CDR3 sequence: CAWKMFHSYEQYF. CDR3 DNA sequence: TGTGCCTGGAAAATGTTTCACTCCTACGAGCAGTACTTC. The chain links TRBV30 to TRBJ2-7; D remains ambiguous. Trimming left V 4 bases short and J 0 bases short, with 10 bases between. The CDR3 is made up of 13 amino acids. Germline V CDR1 and CDR2: GTSNPN, SVGIG (reference sequence).

The chain joins TRBV7-3 to TRBJ2-1; TRBD2 matches 13 bases. V lost 5 bases to trimming and J lost 6 bases; unmatched junction nucleotides: 7. This CDR3 has 16 residues. Germline V gene sequence: CDR1 SGHTA, CDR2 FQGTGA. The CDR3 sequence: CASSPRTSGGLNEQFF. CDR3 coding DNA: TGTGCCAGCAGCCCTAGGACTAGCGGGGGTCTCAATGAGCAGTTCTTC.

This clone has just one count. V gene TRBV10-3 combines with J gene TRBJ1-4; D not resolved. This CDR3 contains 15 residues. Trimming cost V 0 bases and J 8 bases, with 13 bases left between them. Germline-derived CDR1 and CDR2 are ENHRY and SYGVKD. The CDR3 nucleotides are TGTGCCATCAGTGAGTCACCGGGGAATGGGGAAAAACTGTTTTTT. As protein: CAISESPGNGEKLFF.